Reported below is one TCR beta chain. The CDR3 runs 16 residues. This entry belongs to a study of CD8 T cells in ankylosing spondylitis. Quantitative 5'-RACE with molecular barcodes generated TCR beta libraries. TCRdb re-analysed the 5' RACE reads in MiXCR, keeping a single row per CDR3 protein. The repertoire consists of a few hundred thousand distinct CDR3 sequences, with 11% occurring once and the leading ten covering about 10%. The sample consisted of blood, either unsorted or a sorted T cell fraction (not recorded which). The source of this sequence is a female donor with ankylosing spondylitis or in good health (not recorded which). The V call is TRBV21-1, the J call TRBJ2-3. TRBV21-1 is a recognized pseudogene. This chain's CDR3 is CASSKARIKGTDTQYF. The CDR3 DNA reads TGTGCCAGCAGCAAAGCTAGAATTAAGGGCACAGATACGCAGTATTTT.